This T cell receptor beta chain comes out of a study of T cells in Graves' hyperthyroidism and ophthalmopathy. There are many counts of this clonotype. Its target is not known. Amplification of TCR beta CDR3 regions was performed using RNA transcripts as template. During a first-round RT-PCR of the TCR CDR3, the HTBI primer set was used. From the multiplex PCR reads, TCRdb called clonotypes with MiXCR, one entry per CDR3 protein. The table has about 640,000 distinct CDR3 sequences, about 14% seen once; the top ten hold approximately 13%. Germline V CDR1 and CDR2: MNHNS, SASEGT. This CDR3 has 15 amino acids. Trimming left V 6 bases short and J 6 bases short, with 18 bases between. Points from the study as a whole: A model of 13 V-J pairs discriminated ophthalmopathy from stable hyperthyroidism. In blood, most of the thyroid clonotypes expanded above 0.001 were also present.

For the diagnoses, clinical symptoms, serum thyroxine and TRAb, thyroid ultrasound and orbital computed tomography were used. The sequencing sample was made of blood. J is TRBJ2-4 and V is TRBV6-1; a possible D gene is TRBD1 (6 bases). The origin of this receptor is a woman between 45 and 60 years old with Graves' ophthalmopathy. The CDR3 DNA is TGTGCCAGCAGCACACAGGGCGTGGGGCTAAACATTCAGTACTTC. Translated: CASSTQGVGLNIQYF.